The entry below gives a single T cell receptor (beta chain) sequence along with its context. This entry is derived from a study of blood T cell repertoires in COVID-19. Study information: Samples representing acute and convalescent COVID-19 were sourced from the United States, Italy and Spain. T cells, B-cell-depleted T cells, or PBMCs supplied cDNA or gDNA.

The J segment lost 3 bases and the V segment lost 3 bases, leaving 3 bases of the junction unmatched. The germline gives CDR1 DFQATT, CDR2 SNEGSKA (reference sequence). The CDR3 has 15 residues. In the original workflow: Researchers report that nucleated cell counts were estimated from reference gene primer amplification. Repertoires were generated with immunoSEQ multiplex PCR, while TCRdb's copy carries only in-frame clones and drops some. The DNA was the basis for D and trimming; V, J and clone size are from that table. This sample carries approximately 300,000 clones, about 82% of them seen once, and the ten largest clones take under 2%.

The source of this sequence is a woman in her fifties or sixties with acute or convalescent COVID-19. The genes are TRBV20-1 and TRBJ2-2, with 11 bases identical to TRBD2. Sample: peripheral blood. CDR3 coding DNA: TGCAGTGCTAGTAGCGGGAGGGACCACACCGGGGAGCTGTTTTTT. Translation: CSASSGRDHTGELFF.